Reported below is one T cell receptor beta chain. The protocol was immunoSEQ multiplex PCR, while the TCRdb copy is restricted to in-frame clones and leaves out a portion. Of 150,000 to 200,000 clones listed, roughly 82% are singletons. The record originates from a study of cytomegalovirus exposure and HLA in healthy donors. Per germline, CDR1 SGHVS and CDR2 FQNEAQ. The length of the CDR3 is 17 residues. Trimming at V came to 7 bases and at J to 1 base, leaving 15 bases not matched to a gene. The sequenced sample was PBMCs. This TCR came from a young man in good health and CMV-seropositive. The rearrangement joins TRBV7-8 to TRBJ2-7, with 8 bases aligning to TRBD2. The CDR3 protein is CASTLLGGASYSYEQYF. The CDR3 DNA reads as TGTGCCAGCACCCTCCTCGGGGGGGCTAGCTATTCCTACGAGCAGTACTTC.